This T cell receptor (beta chain) was identified during a study of radiotherapy plus CTLA-4 blockade in lung cancer (dated by TCRdb to 2016 to 2019). For context, the study as a whole: Among the enrolled patients, around 19% had an objective response, and about 31% reached disease control.

The study tested focal radiation therapy combined with CTLA-4 blockade (ipilimumab) in patients with chemo-refractory metastatic non-small-cell lung cancer. What the authors observed across the whole study: Early dynamic changes in blood T cell clones, together with increased serum interferon-beta after radiation, were reported as the strongest predictors of response. After treatment with radiotherapy and ipilimumab, TCR clones that originated in tumors expanded in peripheral blood.

V sheds 0 bases and J sheds 0 bases, leaving 11 bases between their ends. CDR1 is given as MNHNS and CDR2 as SASEGT, both from the germline V gene. CDR3 length: 16 amino acids, cysteine to phenylalanine. The entry retains the CDR3 DNA only, 48 bases that are in frame from base 1. Details on this clone: This receptor's antigen is unknown. No base quality values were provided; no much bigger clone lies one nucleotide off.

The library came from the immunoSEQ multiplex PCR assay. In TCRdb, the immuneACCESS table is reduced to in-frame sequences with V and J assigned. These tables do not hold every clone; where another copy was compared, an unresolved V gene accounts for under half, and the others remain unexplained. Across this sample there are 90,000 to 100,000 clones, with 70% to 90% seen only once. The ten largest account for 4% to 6% of the sample. The sample here was peripheral blood, taken from a patient treated with radiotherapy plus ipilimumab. The TCR comes from a human donor with non-small cell lung cancer that progressed on radiotherapy plus ipilimumab. The V and J segments used are TRBV6-1 and TRBJ1-1; matching of 5 bases hints at TRBD1 as the D gene. At the DNA level, the sequence is TGTGCCAGCAGTGAAGCGCGACAGATCATGAACACTGAAGCTTTCTTT. This sequence encodes CASSEARQIMNTEAFF.